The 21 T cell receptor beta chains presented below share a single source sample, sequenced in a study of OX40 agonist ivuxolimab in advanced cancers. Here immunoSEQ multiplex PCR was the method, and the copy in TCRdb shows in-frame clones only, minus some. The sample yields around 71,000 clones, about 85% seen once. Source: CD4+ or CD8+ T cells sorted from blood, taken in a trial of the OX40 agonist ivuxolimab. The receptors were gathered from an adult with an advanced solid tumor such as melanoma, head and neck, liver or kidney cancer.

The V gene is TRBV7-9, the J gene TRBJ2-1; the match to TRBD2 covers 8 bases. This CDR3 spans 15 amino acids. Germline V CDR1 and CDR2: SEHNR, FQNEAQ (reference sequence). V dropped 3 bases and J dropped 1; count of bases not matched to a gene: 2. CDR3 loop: CASSFSGTSYNEQFF. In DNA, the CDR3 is TGTGCCAGCAGCTTTAGCGGGACATCCTACAATGAGCAGTTCTTC. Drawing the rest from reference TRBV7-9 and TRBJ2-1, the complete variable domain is DTGVSQNPRHKITKRGQNVTFRCDPISEHNRLYWYRQTLGQGPEFLTYFQNEAQLEKSRLLSDRFSAERPKGSFSTLEIQRTEQGDSAMYLCASSFSGTSYNEQFFGPGTRLTVL.

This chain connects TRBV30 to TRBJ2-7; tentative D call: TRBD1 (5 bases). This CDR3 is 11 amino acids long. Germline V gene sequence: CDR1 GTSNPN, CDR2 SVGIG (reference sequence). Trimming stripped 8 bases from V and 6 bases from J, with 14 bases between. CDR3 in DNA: TGTGCCGGACAAAAAGACAGCGAGCAGTACTTC. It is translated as CAGQKDSEQYF.

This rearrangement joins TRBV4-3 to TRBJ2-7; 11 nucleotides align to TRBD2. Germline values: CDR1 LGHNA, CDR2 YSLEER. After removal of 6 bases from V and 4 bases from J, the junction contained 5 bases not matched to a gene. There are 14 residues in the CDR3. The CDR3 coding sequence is TGCGCCAGCAGTAAGCGGACTAGCGGGTACGAGCAGTACTTC. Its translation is CASSKRTSGYEQYF.

The CDR3 protein is CASSVAGEIIYEQYF. The CDR3 region has the DNA TGTGCCAGCAGCGTAGCTGGGGAAATCATCTACGAGCAGTACTTC. V usage is TRBV9 and J usage is TRBJ2-7; D gene ambiguous. The V gene lost 0 bases and the J gene lost 3 bases, with 13 bases spanning the gap. Per the germline V gene, CDR1 is SGDLS and CDR2 is YYNGEE. This CDR3 contains 15 residues.

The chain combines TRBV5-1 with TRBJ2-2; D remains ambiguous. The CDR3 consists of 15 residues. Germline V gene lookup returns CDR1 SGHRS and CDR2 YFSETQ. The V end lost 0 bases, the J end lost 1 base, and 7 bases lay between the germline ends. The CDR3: CASSLALGNTGELFF. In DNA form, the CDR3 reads TGCGCCAGCAGCTTGGCCCTAGGGAACACCGGGGAGCTGTTTTTT.

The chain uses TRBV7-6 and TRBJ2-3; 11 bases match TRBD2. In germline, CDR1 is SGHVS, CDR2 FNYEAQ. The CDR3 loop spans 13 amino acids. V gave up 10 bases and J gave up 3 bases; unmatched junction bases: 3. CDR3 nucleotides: TGTGCCACTTCTAGCGGGAGGACAGATACGCAGTATTTT. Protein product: CATSSGRTDTQYF.

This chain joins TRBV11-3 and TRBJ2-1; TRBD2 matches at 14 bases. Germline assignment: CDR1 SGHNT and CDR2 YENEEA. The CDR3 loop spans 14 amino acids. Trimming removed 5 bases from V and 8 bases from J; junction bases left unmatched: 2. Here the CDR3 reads CASSRTSGRYEQFF. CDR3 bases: TGTGCCAGCAGCCGGACTAGCGGGAGGTATGAGCAGTTCTTC.

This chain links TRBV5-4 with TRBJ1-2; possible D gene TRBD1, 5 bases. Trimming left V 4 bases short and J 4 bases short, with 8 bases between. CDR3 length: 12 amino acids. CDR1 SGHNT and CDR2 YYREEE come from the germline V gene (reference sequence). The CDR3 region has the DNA TGTGCCAGCAGCGCCAGGGTCTATGGCTACACCTTC. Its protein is CASSARVYGYTF.

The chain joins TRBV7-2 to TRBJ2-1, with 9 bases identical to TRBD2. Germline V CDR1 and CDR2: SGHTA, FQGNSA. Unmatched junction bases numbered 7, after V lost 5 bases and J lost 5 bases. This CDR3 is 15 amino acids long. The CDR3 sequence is CASSPGLADDNEQFF. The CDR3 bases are TGTGCCAGCAGCCCGGGACTAGCCGACGACAATGAGCAGTTCTTC.

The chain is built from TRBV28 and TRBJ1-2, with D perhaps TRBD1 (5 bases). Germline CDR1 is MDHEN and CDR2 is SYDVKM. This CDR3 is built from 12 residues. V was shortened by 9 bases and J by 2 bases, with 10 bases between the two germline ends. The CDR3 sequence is CASTQGNYGYTF. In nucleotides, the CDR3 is TGTGCCAGTACTCAGGGAAACTATGGCTACACCTTC.

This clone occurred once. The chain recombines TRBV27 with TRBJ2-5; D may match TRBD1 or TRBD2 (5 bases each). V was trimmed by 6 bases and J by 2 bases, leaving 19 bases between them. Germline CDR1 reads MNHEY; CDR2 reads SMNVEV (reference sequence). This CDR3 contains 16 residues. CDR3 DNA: TGTGCCAGCAGCCTCCACCCGGGACGGGGACAAGAGACCCAGTACTTC. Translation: CASSLHPGRGQETQYF.

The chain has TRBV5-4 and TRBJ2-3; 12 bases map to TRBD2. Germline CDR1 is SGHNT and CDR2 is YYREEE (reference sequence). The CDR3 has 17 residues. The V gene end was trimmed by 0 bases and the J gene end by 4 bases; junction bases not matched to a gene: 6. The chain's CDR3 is CASSLGTSGILADTQYF. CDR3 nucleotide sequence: TGTGCCAGCAGCTTGGGGACTAGCGGGATTCTAGCAGATACGCAGTATTTT.

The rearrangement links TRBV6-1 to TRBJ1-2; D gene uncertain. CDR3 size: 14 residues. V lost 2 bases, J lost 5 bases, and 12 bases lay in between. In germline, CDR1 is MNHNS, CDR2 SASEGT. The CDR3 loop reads CASSERHSLYGYTF. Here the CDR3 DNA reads TGTGCCAGCAGTGAACGACACAGCCTATATGGCTACACCTTC.

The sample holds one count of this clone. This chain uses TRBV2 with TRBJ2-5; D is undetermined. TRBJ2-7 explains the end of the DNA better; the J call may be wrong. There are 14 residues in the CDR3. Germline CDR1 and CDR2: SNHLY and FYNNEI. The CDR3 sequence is CASSDVASSYEQYF. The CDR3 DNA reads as TGTGCCAGCAGTGACGTCGCCAGCTCCTACGAGCAGTACTTC.

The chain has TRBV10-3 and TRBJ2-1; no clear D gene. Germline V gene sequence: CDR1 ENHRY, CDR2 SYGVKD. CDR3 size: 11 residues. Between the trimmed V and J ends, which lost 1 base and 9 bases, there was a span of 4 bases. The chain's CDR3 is CAISELGEQFF. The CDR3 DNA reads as TGTGCCATCAGTGAGTTGGGTGAGCAGTTCTTC.

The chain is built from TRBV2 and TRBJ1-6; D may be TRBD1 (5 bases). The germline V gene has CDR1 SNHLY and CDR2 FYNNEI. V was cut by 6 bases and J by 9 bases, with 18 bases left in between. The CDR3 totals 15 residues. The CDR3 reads CASSGDPTSFSPLHF. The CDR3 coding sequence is TGTGCCAGCAGCGGGGACCCCACTTCGTTTTCACCCCTCCACTTT.

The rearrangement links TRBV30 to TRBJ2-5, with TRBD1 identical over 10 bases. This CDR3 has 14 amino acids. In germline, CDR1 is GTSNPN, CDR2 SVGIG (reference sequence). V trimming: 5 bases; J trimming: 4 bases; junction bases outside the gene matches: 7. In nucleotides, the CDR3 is TGTGCCTGGGACAGGGGGCGGACCGTAGAGACCCAGTACTTC. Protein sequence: CAWDRGRTVETQYF. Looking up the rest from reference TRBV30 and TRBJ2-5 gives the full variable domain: SQTIHQWPATLVQPVGSPLSLECTVEGTSNPNLYWYRQAAGRGLQLLFYSVGIGQISSEVPQNLSASRPQDRQFILSSKKLLLSDSGFYLCAWDRGRTVETQYFGPGTRLLVL.

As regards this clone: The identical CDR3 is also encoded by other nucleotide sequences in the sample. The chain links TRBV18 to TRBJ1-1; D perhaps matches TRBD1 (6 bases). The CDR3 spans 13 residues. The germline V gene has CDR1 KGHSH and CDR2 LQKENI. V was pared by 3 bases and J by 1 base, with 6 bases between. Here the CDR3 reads CASSPRGNTEAFF. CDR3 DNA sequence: TGTGCCAGCTCACCCAGGGGGAACACTGAAGCTTTCTTT. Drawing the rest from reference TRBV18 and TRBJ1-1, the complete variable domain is NAGVMQNPRHLVRRRGQEARLRCSPMKGHSHVYWYRQLPEEGLKFMVYLQKENIIDESGMPKERFSAEFPKEGPSILRIQQVVRGDSAAYFCASSPRGNTEAFFGQGTRLTVV.

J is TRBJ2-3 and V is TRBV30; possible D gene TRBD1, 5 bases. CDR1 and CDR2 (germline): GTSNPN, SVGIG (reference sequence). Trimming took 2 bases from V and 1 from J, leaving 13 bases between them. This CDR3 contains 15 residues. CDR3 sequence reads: CAWSKGVGGTDTQYF. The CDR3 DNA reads TGTGCCTGGAGTAAAGGGGTTGGGGGCACAGATACGCAGTATTTT.

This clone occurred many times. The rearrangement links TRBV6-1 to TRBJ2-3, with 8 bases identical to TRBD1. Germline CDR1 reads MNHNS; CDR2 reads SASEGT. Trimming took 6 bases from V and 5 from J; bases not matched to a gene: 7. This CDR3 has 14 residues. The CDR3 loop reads CASRADRDGDTQYF. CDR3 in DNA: TGTGCCAGCAGAGCGGACAGGGACGGAGATACGCAGTATTTT.

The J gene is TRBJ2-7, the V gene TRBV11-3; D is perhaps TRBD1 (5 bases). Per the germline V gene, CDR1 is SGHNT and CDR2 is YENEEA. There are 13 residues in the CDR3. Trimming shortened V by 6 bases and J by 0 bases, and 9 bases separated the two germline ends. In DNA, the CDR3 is TGTGCCAGCAGTTCCGGACACTCCTACGAGCAGTACTTC. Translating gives CASSSGHSYEQYF.